Each of the 18 T cell receptor beta chains below was sequenced from the same sample in a study of T cells of healthy individuals. TCRdb called the 5' RACE reads again in MiXCR, with one record for every CDR3 protein. Of 50,000 to 55,000 distinct CDR3 sequences in the sample, over 12% were seen once. The receptor set was obtained from a human donor in good health.

Concerning this clonotype itself: It may be a read error: a sequence one base away is much more abundant. The V and J genes are TRBV20-1 and TRBJ2-1; 10 bases align to TRBD2. Germline V gene sequence: CDR1 DFQATT, CDR2 SNEGSKA (reference sequence). With V trimmed by 2 bases and J by 5 bases, 3 bases remained unmatched. The CDR3 spans 14 residues. The CDR3 sequence is CSARRLAGDNEQFF. As DNA, the CDR3 is TGCAGTGCTAGACGGCTAGCGGGGGACAATGAGCAGTTCTTC.

The CDR3: CASSVDQGGGQFF. CDR3 coding DNA: TGTGCCAGCAGCGTAGACCAGGGCGGGGGGCAGTTCTTC. The rearrangement joins TRBV9 to TRBJ2-1; the match to TRBD2 covers 7 bases. V lost 0 bases to trimming and J lost 12 bases; unmatched junction nucleotides: 6. The germline gives CDR1 SGDLS, CDR2 YYNGEE. The CDR3 spans 13 residues. Supplemented by reference TRBV9 and TRBJ2-1, the full variable domain reads DSGVTQTPKHLITATGQRVTLRCSPRSGDLSVYWYQQSLDQGLQFLIQYYNGEERAKGNILERFSAQQFPDLHSELNLSSLELGDSALYFCASSVDQGGGQFFGPGTRLTVL.

The chain couples TRBV2 to TRBJ2-1; D unclear. From germline, CDR1 is SNHLY and CDR2 FYNNEI. V was cut by 6 bases and J by 2 bases, with 8 bases left in between. There are 13 residues in the CDR3. The CDR3 DNA reads TGTGCCAGCAGCCCGACGGCCTACAATGAGCAGTTCTTC. Translation: CASSPTAYNEQFF.

In its sample, this clonotype was seen many times. V gene TRBV7-2 combines with J gene TRBJ2-7; the match to TRBD2 covers 10 bases. Germline lookup yields CDR1 SGHTA and CDR2 FQGNSA. Germline trimming cut 1 base from V and 0 bases from J; bases unmatched to any gene: 6. This CDR3 has 17 residues. The CDR3: CASSLVPSSGSSYEQYF. The DNA of the CDR3 is TGTGCCAGCAGCTTAGTCCCATCTAGCGGGAGCTCCTACGAGCAGTACTTC.

This clonotype was counted at least ten times. V usage is TRBV7-2 and J usage is TRBJ2-2; D unclear. The CDR3 loop spans 13 amino acids. Germline V gene data show CDR1 as SGHTA and CDR2 as FQGNSA. Deletions cut 1 base from V and 8 bases from J, with 8 bases between. CDR3: CASSLVYGGELFF. CDR3 coding DNA: TGTGCCAGCAGCTTAGTTTACGGAGGGGAGCTGTTTTTT.

This chain links TRBV7-2 with TRBJ1-5; 11 bases fit TRBD1. CDR1 is SGHTA, CDR2 FQGNSA, per germline. J was trimmed by 7 bases and V by 1 base; bases with no gene match: 3. The CDR3 loop spans 15 amino acids. CDR3 DNA sequence: TGTGCCAGCAGCTTAGGGGACAGGGGGTGGCAGCCCCAGCATTTT. It is translated as CASSLGDRGWQPQHF.

J is TRBJ2-1 and V is TRBV4-3, with D hard to call. V was shortened by 0 bases and J by 10 bases, with 10 bases between the two germline ends. Looked up from germline, CDR1 is LGHNA and CDR2 is YSLEER. This CDR3 has 13 residues. Here the CDR3 reads CASSQDLRTEQFF. The DNA for the CDR3 is TGCGCCAGCAGCCAAGATCTAAGGACGGAGCAGTTCTTC.

In this sample, this clonotype turned up many times. CDR3 in DNA: TGTGCCAGCAGCCCTAGAAGGGACAGGGTTGATTCACCCCTCCACTTT. Protein: CASSPRRDRVDSPLHF. The rearrangement uses TRBV3-1 and TRBJ1-6; 9 nucleotides line up with TRBD1. CDR3 length: 16 residues. V lost 4 bases and J lost 8; bases outside the gene matches: 9. Germline V gene lookup returns CDR1 LGHDT and CDR2 YNNKEL (reference sequence).

This clonotype was counted only a few times. The V and J genes are TRBV7-9 and TRBJ1-4, with 12 nucleotides matching TRBD1. Germline values: CDR1 SEHNR, CDR2 FQNEAQ (reference sequence). The CDR3 is made up of 14 amino acids. The J segment lost 6 bases and the V segment lost 5 bases, leaving 1 base of the junction unmatched. The CDR3 nucleotides are TGTGCCAGCAGCCGGGACAGGGGGCATGAAAAACTGTTTTTT. This gives the protein CASSRDRGHEKLFF.

This clonotype was counted ten times or more. The V call is TRBV6-2 or TRBV6-3, the J call TRBJ2-6; D ambiguous. This CDR3 region has 16 residues. V was shortened by 2 bases and J by 0 bases, with 8 bases between the two germline ends. Germline CDR1 MNHEY, CDR2 SVGEGT. The CDR3: CASSYGSSSGANVLTF. The CDR3 nucleotides are TGTGCCAGCAGTTACGGCTCGAGCTCTGGGGCCAACGTCCTGACTTTC.

The CDR3 reads CASSPRSASDEQFF. CDR3 coding DNA: TGTGCCAGCTCACCACGGTCCGCGTCGGATGAGCAGTTCTTC. This sequence joins TRBV18 and TRBJ2-1; D not resolved. CDR3 length equals 14 residues. CDR1 and CDR2 (germline): KGHSH, LQKENI. With 1 base removed from V and 8 bases from J, the gap between germline ends came to 12 bases. The full variable domain, completed using reference TRBV18 and TRBJ2-1, is NAGVMQNPRHLVRRRGQEARLRCSPMKGHSHVYWYRQLPEEGLKFMVYLQKENIIDESGMPKERFSAEFPKEGPSILRIQQVVRGDSAAYFCASSPRSASDEQFFGPGTRLTVL.

This clonotype occurred many times. This sequence joins TRBV6-5 and TRBJ2-1, with 13 nucleotides matching TRBD2. The CDR3 is 16 amino acids. Germline-derived CDR1 and CDR2 are MNHEY and SVGAGI. Losses at the gene ends were 6 bases for V and 6 bases for J; bases not matched to a gene: 8. CDR3 loop: CASRPPLAGGPNEQFF. In nucleotides, the CDR3 is TGTGCCAGCAGGCCTCCACTAGCGGGGGGGCCCAATGAGCAGTTCTTC.

This clonotype was detected many times. This rearrangement joins TRBV5-4 to TRBJ2-3; a weak D match, TRBD1 (6 bases). V was cut by 4 bases and J by 5 bases, with 14 bases left in between. The CDR3 totals 14 residues. Germline V lookup: CDR1 SGHNT, CDR2 YYREEE (reference sequence). CDR3 sequence (DNA): TGTGCCAGCAGCCCGGGGACAAGCGTAGATACGCAGTATTTT. This encodes CASSPGTSVDTQYF. Full variable domain (outside the CDR3, taken from reference TRBV5-4 and TRBJ2-3): ETGVTQSPTHLIKTRGQQVTLRCSSQSGHNTVSWYQQALGQGPQFIFQYYREEENGRGNFPPRFSGLQFPNYSSELNVNALELDDSALYLCASSPGTSVDTQYFGPGTRLTVL.

A few counts support this clonotype. The genes are TRBV3-1 and TRBJ2-7; tentative D call: TRBD1 (7 bases). Germline loops: CDR1 LGHDT, CDR2 YNNKEL (reference sequence). The V and J ends lost 4 bases and 2 bases respectively, with 18 bases between them. The CDR3 is made up of 16 amino acids. The CDR3 DNA sequence: TGTGCCAGCAGCCCGGAGGGACAGATCTCGACCTACGAGCAGTACTTC. Translated: CASSPEGQISTYEQYF.

In its sample, this clonotype was seen many times. The CDR3 is CASSVGPAGSHNEQFF. CDR3 in DNA: TGTGCCAGCAGCGTAGGTCCAGCGGGGTCCCACAATGAGCAGTTCTTC. The J gene is TRBJ2-1, the V gene TRBV9; TRBD2 aligns across 7 bases. With V trimmed by 0 bases and J by 5 bases, 8 bases remained unmatched. Germline CDR1 and CDR2: SGDLS and YYNGEE. The CDR3 sequence is 16 residues long.

This clonotype was observed a few times. J is TRBJ1-2 and V is TRBV5-1, with 11 bases matching TRBD1. CDR1 and CDR2 from the germline V gene are SGHRS and YFSETQ. The trim removed 4 bases at V and 8 bases at J, leaving 7 bases unmatched. The CDR3 runs 14 residues. CDR3 amino acids: CASSPDRGPEGYTF. The CDR3 DNA is TGCGCCAGCAGCCCGGACAGGGGGCCCGAGGGCTACACCTTC.

This clonotype was seen at least ten times. The rearrangement joins TRBV6-2 or TRBV6-3 to TRBJ2-7; either TRBD1 or TRBD2 may supply D (6 bases each). V gave up 5 bases and J gave up 4 bases, with 18 bases separating them. Germline values: CDR1 MNHEY, CDR2 SVGEGT. This CDR3 has 15 amino acids. Written as DNA, the CDR3 is TGTGCCAGCAGTAGGGGGACTCTCTCCGCGTACGAGCAGTACTTC. This codes for CASSRGTLSAYEQYF.

The CDR3 region has the DNA TGTGCCAGCAGCCCCGGGGGACAGCGGCAGCCCCAGCATTTT. Translation gives CASSPGGQRQPQHF. This chain connects TRBV9 to TRBJ1-5, with 7 bases aligning to TRBD1. The germline gives CDR1 SGDLS, CDR2 YYNGEE. This CDR3 has 14 amino acids. V shed 4 bases and J 7 bases; nucleotides not matched to a gene: 8.